The 25 T cell receptor beta chains listed next were all sequenced from one sample in a study. The sorted Tregs were CD4+CD25+CD127-/low cells. TCRdb ran MiXCR on the 5' RACE reads and lists one entry per CDR3 protein. The sample yields around 55,000 distinct CDR3 sequences, 20% to 25% seen once. The sample taken for sequencing was tumor-infiltrating Tregs sorted from the breast tumor. Receptor source: a female donor with breast cancer.

This rearrangement joins TRBV5-1 to TRBJ1-2, with 10 bases matching TRBD1. J lost 4 bases, V lost 3 bases, and 6 bases had no gene match. This CDR3 contains 15 residues. Germline assignment: CDR1 SGHRS and CDR2 YFSETQ. CDR3 in DNA: TGCGCCAGCAGCTCCTCGACAGGGGGCGGCTATGGCTACACCTTC. Translation gives CASSSSTGGGYGYTF.

A few counts support this clonotype. The rearrangement joins TRBV7-9 to TRBJ2-7; D call uncertain. This CDR3 has 14 residues. The germline V and J ends were trimmed by 1 base and 5 bases, with 12 bases remaining between them. The V gene's germline CDR1 is SEHNR and CDR2 FQNEAQ (reference sequence). As DNA, the CDR3 is TGTGCCAGCAGCTTAGGTGAAGGGCGCCACGAGCAGTACTTC. The encoded protein is CASSLGEGRHEQYF.

The chain combines TRBV7-8 with TRBJ1-1, with no clear D. The CDR3 contains 15 residues. V gave up 4 bases and J gave up 2 bases, with 14 bases separating them. Germline-derived CDR1 and CDR2 are SGHVS and FQNEAQ. The CDR3 region is CASSSSGASNTEAFF. The CDR3 DNA reads TGTGCCAGCAGCTCCAGTGGCGCCAGTAACACTGAAGCTTTCTTT.

Of note for this clonotype: A much more abundant neighbour one base away suggests this may be a read error. Since the CDR3 does not end with the conserved phenylalanine or tryptophan, this likely comes from a read error. The rearrangement uses TRBV7-9 and TRBJ1-1, with unresolved D. The germline CDR1 and CDR2 sequences are SEHNR and FQNEAQ (reference sequence). V gave up 1 base and J gave up 6 bases, with 9 bases separating them. There are 13 residues in the CDR3. The CDR3 spells CASSLEGKAEAFV. In nucleotides, the CDR3 is TGTGCCAGCAGCTTAGAAGGGAAGGCTGAAGCTTTCGTT.

The rearrangement uses TRBV7-6 and TRBJ2-5, with TRBD2 matching over 8 bases. Germline CDR1 reads SGHVS; CDR2 reads FNYEAQ. V lost 2 bases to trimming and J lost 7 bases; unmatched junction nucleotides: 12. CDR3 length equals 16 residues. The CDR3 region is CASSLNPGLAGATQYF. The CDR3 DNA follows: TGTGCCAGCAGCTTAAACCCAGGACTAGCTGGTGCGACCCAGTACTTC.

This clonotype was counted a few times. The chain recombines TRBV7-9 with TRBJ1-6; the match to TRBD1 covers 10 bases. The CDR3 runs 14 residues. CDR1 SEHNR and CDR2 FQNEAQ come from the germline V gene (reference sequence). V shed 5 bases and J 7 bases; nucleotides not matched to a gene: 2. The CDR3 DNA reads TGTGCCAGCAGCCCGGGACAGGGGAATTCACCCCTCCACTTT. This encodes CASSPGQGNSPLHF.

This clonotype was seen more than once but under ten times. V is TRBV2 and J is TRBJ1-5; D unclear. There are 14 residues in the CDR3. The germline gives CDR1 SNHLY, CDR2 FYNNEI. V was clipped by 3 bases and J by 1 base, with 7 bases between them. Here the CDR3 DNA reads TGTGCCAGCAGTGACGGCGGGAGCAATCAGCCCCAGCATTTT. It codes for CASSDGGSNQPQHF.

The table lists this clonotype with a few counts. The chain combines TRBV20-1 with TRBJ1-1; D is uncertain. Germline CDR1 is DFQATT and CDR2 is SNEGSKA (reference sequence). Trimming removed 0 bases from V and 0 bases from J, with 14 bases in between. The CDR3 loop spans 16 amino acids. CDR3 in amino acids: CSAREARGPLNTEAFF. The CDR3 nucleotides read TGCAGTGCTAGAGAAGCCCGGGGTCCCCTGAACACTGAAGCTTTCTTT.

The chain recombines TRBV5-1 with TRBJ1-1, with a possible D match to TRBD1 (5 bases). Germline V gene lookup returns CDR1 SGHRS and CDR2 YFSETQ. CDR3 size: 14 residues. V gave up 5 bases and J gave up 4 bases, with 15 bases separating them. CDR3 loop: CASSKDNTGTEAFF. In DNA form, the CDR3 reads TGCGCCAGCAGTAAGGACAACACGGGCACTGAAGCTTTCTTT.

This clonotype was counted between two and nine times. J is TRBJ1-1 and V is TRBV7-2, with D possibly TRBD1 on 5 matching bases. The length of the CDR3 is 16 residues. Germline values: CDR1 SGHTA, CDR2 FQGNSA. V shed 2 bases and J shed 5 bases, with 18 bases lying between them. CDR3 in DNA: TGTGCCAGCAGCTTAATGTCAGGGAGTAGAGAGACTGAAGCTTTCTTT. Its protein product is CASSLMSGSRETEAFF.

A word on this clonotype: This sequence may be a read error, since a much larger clone differs from it by one base. V usage is TRBV4-1 and J usage is TRBJ2-3; D gene uncertain. CDR1 is MGHRA, CDR2 YSYEKL, per germline. The CDR3 is 17 amino acids. The chain's CDR3 is CVSSQDVGRRRTDTQYF. For the CDR3, the DNA is TGCGTCAGCAGCCAAGATGTAGGCAGGCGGCGGACAGATACGCAGTATTTT.

This clonotype was observed at least ten times. The chain links TRBV29-1 to TRBJ1-2; 8 bases are a match to TRBD1. The germline CDR1 and CDR2 sequences are SQVTM and ANQGSEA. This CDR3 has 13 residues. V shed 6 bases, J shed 8 bases, and the junction held 11 bases outside the gene matches. CDR3 nucleotides: TGCAGCGTCGCTCTTGCAGGGGGCGAAGGCTACACCTTC. As protein: CSVALAGGEGYTF.

A few counts support this clonotype. The chain is built from TRBV6-2 or TRBV6-3 and TRBJ2-2; D unclear. Germline V gene lookup returns CDR1 MNHEY and CDR2 SVGEGT. V lost 2 bases and J lost 5, with 9 bases in between. The CDR3 runs 14 residues. CDR3 sequence (DNA): TGTGCCAGCAGTTACGCGGTGATTACCGGGGAGCTGTTTTTT. Encoded protein: CASSYAVITGELFF.

The CDR3, as DNA: TGTGCCAGCAGTTCTCCGGGACGGAGGGACCTGTACGAGCAGTACTTC. It codes for CASSSPGRRDLYEQYF. The chain links TRBV28 to TRBJ2-7; tentative D call: TRBD2 (6 bases). The CDR3 runs 16 residues. Germline assignment: CDR1 MDHEN and CDR2 SYDVKM. Deletions cut 4 bases from V and 4 bases from J, with 20 bases between.

In the case of this clonotype: A junction end diverges from the germline sequence, so it may reflect a read error. The chain combines TRBV5-1 with TRBJ1-3; 9 bases align to TRBD1. The CDR3 is 16 residues long. Germline V lookup: CDR1 SGHRS, CDR2 YFSETQ. As DNA, the CDR3 is TGCGCCAGCAGCTTGGGGGACAGGGCCTCTGGAAACATCATATATTTT. This codes for CASSLGDRASGNIIYF.

This clonotype was recorded many times. The genes are TRBV20-1 and TRBJ2-3; 7 bases agree with TRBD2. V gave up 2 bases and J gave up 8 bases; unmatched junction bases: 7. The CDR3 is 13 residues long. CDR1 is DFQATT and CDR2 is SNEGSKA in the germline V gene (reference sequence). The CDR3 here is CSARYLASGTQYF. Written as DNA, the CDR3 is TGCAGTGCTAGATACCTCGCTAGCGGTACGCAGTATTTT.

This chain uses TRBV5-1 with TRBJ2-3; 9 bases line up with TRBD2. V lost 2 bases to trimming and J lost 3 bases; unmatched junction nucleotides: 4. CDR3 size: 15 residues. CDR1 and CDR2 (germline): SGHRS, YFSETQ. CDR3 bases: TGCGCCAGCAGCTTTTTAGCGGGAGCGACAGATACGCAGTATTTT. Translated, it gives CASSFLAGATDTQYF.

This clonotype has just a few counts. The chain joins TRBV12-3 or TRBV12-4 to TRBJ1-2; the D gene is possibly TRBD1 (5 bases). This CDR3 comprises 17 residues. V lost 1 base, J lost 4 bases, and 19 bases lay in between. The CDR3, as DNA: TGTGCCAGCAGTTTAGGGGACCTAGTGGTGGGAAGCTATGGCTACACCTTC. Its translation: CASSLGDLVVGSYGYTF.

This clonotype was seen a handful of times. The rearrangement uses TRBV7-9 and TRBJ2-5; D call uncertain. The V end lost 1 base, the J end lost 4 bases, and 13 bases lay between the germline ends. The V gene's germline CDR1 is SEHNR and CDR2 FQNEAQ (reference sequence). The CDR3 extends over 15 amino acids. CDR3: CASSLGRTGSETQYF. CDR3 bases: TGTGCCAGCAGCTTAGGACGTACCGGCTCAGAGACCCAGTACTTC.

The table lists this clonotype with many counts. The chain carries TRBV20-1 and TRBJ1-2; TRBD1 might be the D (6 bases). Germline V gene sequence: CDR1 DFQATT, CDR2 SNEGSKA (reference sequence). Trimming shortened V by 6 bases and J by 10 bases, and 24 bases separated the two germline ends. The CDR3 loop spans 14 amino acids. For the CDR3, the DNA is TGCAGTGCAGACCCTTGGGGGGGGCGCGGTGCCTACACCTTC. Translated: CSADPWGGRGAYTF.

This chain joins TRBV10-3 and TRBJ2-2; D may be TRBD2 (5 bases). V lost 6 bases and J 5 bases, leaving 13 bases between the germline ends. The CDR3 covers 14 residues. CDR1 and CDR2 (germline): ENHRY, SYGVKD. In nucleotides, the CDR3 is TGTGCCATCAGAAGCGGCCCCGGGACCGGGGAGCTGTTTTTT. It specifies CAIRSGPGTGELFF.

There are a few counts of this clonotype. This chain joins TRBV5-4 and TRBJ2-5; possibly TRBD1 for D (5 bases). The CDR3 has 15 amino acids. The V end was cut by 4 bases, the J end by 2 bases, with 15 bases between. Germline values: CDR1 SGHNT, CDR2 YYREEE (reference sequence). The CDR3: CASSQSQGLQETQYF. The CDR3 DNA sequence: TGTGCCAGCAGCCAGAGCCAGGGTTTACAAGAGACCCAGTACTTC.

This clonotype was seen only a few times. V gene TRBV5-1 combines with J gene TRBJ2-2; D may be TRBD1 (6 bases). CDR3 size: 15 residues. Per germline, CDR1 SGHRS and CDR2 YFSETQ. V was trimmed by 3 bases and J by 0 bases, leaving 9 bases between them. This CDR3 is CASSSGEPNTGELFF. The CDR3 DNA reads as TGCGCCAGCAGCTCAGGGGAACCGAACACCGGGGAGCTGTTTTTT.

The V gene is TRBV24-1, the J gene TRBJ2-5, with TRBD2 as a possible D gene (6 bases). Trimming took 3 bases from V and 2 from J, leaving 6 bases between them. Germline V gene data show CDR1 as KGHDR and CDR2 as SFDVKD. This CDR3 comprises 13 residues. The CDR3 coding sequence is TGTGCCACCAGTGATGGAGGGCAAGAGACCCAGTACTTC. Translated: CATSDGGQETQYF.

This clonotype showed up many times. V usage is TRBV7-9 and J usage is TRBJ1-1; possible D gene TRBD1, 5 bases. V shed 5 bases and J shed 1 base, with 11 bases lying between them. There are 14 residues in the CDR3. Germline CDR1 reads SEHNR; CDR2 reads FQNEAQ (reference sequence). DNA of the CDR3: TGTGCCAGCAGCCTCAGGGAGACGAACACTGAAGCTTTCTTT. Amino acid sequence: CASSLRETNTEAFF.